These 9 T cell receptor beta chains originate from one sample sequenced in a study of blood T cell repertoires in COVID-19. Produced via immunoSEQ multiplex PCR; TCRdb's table is partial and in-frame only. The sample carries some 260,000 clones, approximately 90% recorded once. Input material: peripheral blood. The receptors come from a woman in her forties who had recovered from COVID-19.

The chain uses TRBV3-1 (or the pseudogene TRBV3-2) and TRBJ2-1; possibly TRBD2 for D (6 bases). The V gene's germline CDR1 is LGHDT and CDR2 YNNKEL (reference sequence). This CDR3 contains 16 residues. V lost 3 bases to trimming and J lost 7 bases, with 19 bases between them. CDR3 nucleotide sequence: TGTGCCAGCAGCCAGCGTAGCGGAAGAGGGAGGAATGAGCAGTTCTTC. This sequence encodes CASSQRSGRGRNEQFF.

The chain carries TRBV30 and TRBJ2-4; no clear D gene. The CDR3 covers 12 residues. CDR1 and CDR2 from the germline V gene are GTSNPN and SVGIG (reference sequence). Trimming removed 0 bases at V and 8 bases at J, with 8 bases between. This chain's CDR3 is CAWSVIEDIQYF. As DNA, the CDR3 is TGTGCCTGGAGTGTAATTGAGGACATTCAGTACTTC.

Remarks on this clone: The identical CDR3 is also encoded by other nucleotide sequences in the sample. The gene calls are TRBV24-1 and TRBJ2-7, with D possibly being TRBD1 (5 bases). The CDR3 length is 14 residues. Germline CDR1 and CDR2: KGHDR and SFDVKD. V was trimmed by 2 bases and J by 2 bases, leaving 9 bases between them. This CDR3 is CATSDSRAPYEQYF. The CDR3 DNA is TGTGCCACCAGTGATTCCAGGGCCCCCTACGAGCAGTACTTC.

This clone was seen once. The V and J genes are TRBV7-2 and TRBJ2-5; 8 nucleotides agree with TRBD2. Germline V gene data show CDR1 as SGHTA and CDR2 as FQGNSA. Trimming removed 4 bases from V and 4 bases from J; junction bases left unmatched: 8. CDR3 size: 15 residues. The CDR3 reads CASSSRAGGAETQYF. In nucleotides, the CDR3 is TGTGCCAGCAGCTCCCGAGCCGGGGGGGCAGAGACCCAGTACTTC.

The chain has TRBV7-2 and TRBJ2-5; maybe TRBD1 (6 bases). V dropped 2 bases and J dropped 0 bases, with 10 bases sitting between them. This CDR3 is built from 15 residues. Looked up from germline, CDR1 is SGHTA and CDR2 is FQGNSA. DNA of the CDR3: TGTGCCAGCAGCTTAAGTTGGGACAACCAAGAGACCCAGTACTTC. Encoded protein: CASSLSWDNQETQYF.

The rearrangement links TRBV7-2 to TRBJ2-7, with 15 bases lining up with TRBD2. CDR1 and CDR2 (germline): SGHTA, FQGNSA. The CDR3 extends over 16 amino acids. V dropped 5 bases and J dropped 3; count of bases not matched to a gene: 5. The CDR3 is CASSGLAGGLGYEQYF. DNA for the CDR3: TGTGCCAGCAGCGGACTAGCGGGGGGGCTGGGCTACGAGCAGTACTTC.

This clone was picked up a small number of times. The sample contains more than one DNA sequence encoding this CDR3. CDR3 protein: CASSRDRENSPLHF. CDR3 DNA: TGTGCCAGCTCCCGGGACAGGGAAAATTCACCCCTCCACTTT. The chain uses TRBV18 and TRBJ1-6; 9 bases agree with TRBD1. The CDR3 is 14 amino acids. Germline-derived CDR1 and CDR2 are KGHSH and LQKENI. With 6 bases clipped from V and 7 bases from J, the junction kept 4 bases outside the gene matches.

The V call is TRBV5-1, the J call TRBJ2-7; the D gene is possibly TRBD2 (6 bases). With 3 bases removed from V and 2 bases from J, the gap between germline ends came to 9 bases. CDR1 is SGHRS and CDR2 is YFSETQ in the germline V gene. This CDR3 region has 13 residues. CDR3 protein: CASSSVAAYEQYF. DNA for the CDR3: TGCGCCAGCAGCTCAGTAGCGGCCTACGAGCAGTACTTC.

This chain uses TRBV29-1 with TRBJ2-2; 10 bases line up with TRBD2. Germline V CDR1 and CDR2: SQVTM, ANQGSEA. CDR3 length equals 14 residues. V lost 3 bases to trimming and J lost 6 bases; unmatched junction nucleotides: 4. CDR3 in DNA: TGCAGCGTTGATCGCCTAGCGGGAGCCGGGGAGCTGTTTTTT. It codes for CSVDRLAGAGELFF.